Below, one T cell receptor beta chain is given with its context. Its antigen is as yet unknown. This CDR3 spans 17 amino acids. The V gene's germline CDR1 is SGHKS and CDR2 YYEKEE (reference sequence). The ends were cut back, 0 bases at V and 5 bases at J, with 15 bases in the middle. This record comes from a study of graft-versus-host responses after intestinal transplantation. The assay was immunoSEQ multiplex PCR, and TCRdb's table has in-frame clones only and misses some. The data show roughly 90,000 clones, 75% to 95% seen once. Findings and caveats of the study: Investigators detected GvH clones in recipient marrow, with some emerging earlier in ileum or blood.

The sequencing used unstimulated CD4+ T cells sorted from spleen or lymph node cells, collected before transplant. This TCR was recovered from a human donor who was the organ donor for an intestinal transplant. The chain uses TRBV5-5 and TRBJ1-6; D unclear. CDR3 protein: CASSLVGSGTHNSPLHF. The CDR3 nucleotides are TGTGCCAGCAGCTTGGTGGGTTCAGGTACTCATAATTCACCCCTCCACTTT.